This entry is about one TCR beta chain. Its antigen remains undetermined. Base qualities are not provided; no much larger clone lies one nucleotide away. Between the V and J ends, shortened by 4 bases and 4 bases respectively, the junction contains 13 bases. The germline V gene specifies ENHRY as CDR1 and SYGVKD as CDR2. The CDR3 measures 14 amino acids from cysteine to phenylalanine. Here the CDR3 DNA is all that survives: 42 bases in frame from base 1. The sample is drawn from a study of blood T cell repertoires in COVID-19 (dated by TCRdb to the early 2020s). About the study as a whole: Samples covering the acute and convalescent phases of COVID-19 were provided by collaborators in the United States, Italy and Spain. Deeply sampled blood TCRbeta repertoires from subjects exposed to, actively infected with, or recovered from COVID-19 were included in the dataset. The prospective study material was composed of cDNA or gDNA derived from T cells, B-cell-depleted T cells, or PBMCs. The samples were drawn from the first 160 participants of the ongoing ImmuneRACE study and from over 950 subjects provided by 6 global collaborators. Nearly every sample came with metadata listing a de-identified subject ID, COVID-19 status, age in years and sex. Where available, HLA class I and class II types were obtained from metadata supplied by the sample provider rather than from assay-based typing. The repertoires were made available in a free public database intended to serve as a resource for research on the immune response to SARS-CoV-2.

Enrolling through a virtual design, the prospective study's participants ranged in age from roughly 18 to 89 years and lived across roughly 24 United States geographic areas. In the prospective study, cohorts were assigned on the basis of participant-reported clinical history obtained from a screening survey and a study questionnaire. For ImmuneRACE Cohort 3, a participant was defined as recovered based on two consecutive negative NP/OP PCR tests, clearance by a healthcare professional, or resolution of symptoms. Mobile phlebotomists in the prospective study collected whole blood, serum and a nasopharyngeal or oropharyngeal swab from every participant. Participants in the prospective study had the option to provide additional blood draws and questionnaires over a roughly two-month period. Before DNA extraction, blood samples from the prospective study were shipped at room temperature or frozen.

Broader findings and caveats from the paper: Clinical and demographic metadata were provided uncurated, with the amount varying by source and participant.

TCRbeta CDR3 regions were amplified from genomic DNA by means of the immunoSEQ Assay, a bias-controlled multiplex PCR. Regarding the original processing steps: Nucleated cell counts per sample were estimated from amplification of reference gene primers within the assay. To quantify the absolute abundance of each unique TCRbeta CDR3 rearrangement, sequence reads were collapsed and filtered. For each sample, productive Simpson clonality was calculated as the square root of Simpson's diversity index across productive rearrangements. The clones in this table, taken by TCRdb from immuneACCESS, are in-frame only. Not every clone is retained; where verified, under half of the shortfall comes from an unresolved V gene, and the cause of the rest is unknown. The DNA gave D and trimming, while V, J and clone size come from that table. For this sample there are approximately 150,000 clones; about 85% appear just once. The top ten hold more than 5% of the sample.

This receptor was taken from a woman aged 40 to 50 who had recovered from COVID-19. The rearrangement combines TRBV10-3 with TRBJ1-2; perhaps TRBD1 is the D gene, with 5 bases matching. The sequencing sample was made of PBMCs or T cells enriched from blood (not recorded which). The base sequence is TGTGCCATCAGTGGACAGTCCCAACTCTATGGCTACACCTTC. Translated, this gives CAISGQSQLYGYTF.